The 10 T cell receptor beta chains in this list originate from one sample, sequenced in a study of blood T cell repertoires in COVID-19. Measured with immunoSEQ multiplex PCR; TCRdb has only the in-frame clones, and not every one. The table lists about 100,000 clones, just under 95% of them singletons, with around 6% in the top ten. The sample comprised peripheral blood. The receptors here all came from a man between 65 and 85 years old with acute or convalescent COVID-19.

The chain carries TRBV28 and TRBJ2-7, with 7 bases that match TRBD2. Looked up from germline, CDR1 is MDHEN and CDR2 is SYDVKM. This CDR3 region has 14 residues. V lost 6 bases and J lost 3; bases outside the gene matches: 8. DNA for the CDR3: TGTGCCAGCAGCCCCGGGACTATACTCTACGAGCAGTACTTC. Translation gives CASSPGTILYEQYF.

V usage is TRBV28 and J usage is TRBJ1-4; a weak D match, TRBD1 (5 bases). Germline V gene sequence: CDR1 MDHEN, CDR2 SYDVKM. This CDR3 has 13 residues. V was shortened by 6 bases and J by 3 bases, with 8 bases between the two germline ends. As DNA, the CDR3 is TGTGCCAGCAGCCGGGGGGCTAATGAAAAACTGTTTTTT. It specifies CASSRGANEKLFF.

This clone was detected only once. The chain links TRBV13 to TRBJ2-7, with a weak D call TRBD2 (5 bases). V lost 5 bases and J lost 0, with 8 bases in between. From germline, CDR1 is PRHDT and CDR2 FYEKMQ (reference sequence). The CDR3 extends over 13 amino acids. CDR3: CASSPGISYEQYF. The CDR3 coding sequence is TGTGCCAGCAGCCCCGGGATCTCCTACGAGCAGTACTTC.

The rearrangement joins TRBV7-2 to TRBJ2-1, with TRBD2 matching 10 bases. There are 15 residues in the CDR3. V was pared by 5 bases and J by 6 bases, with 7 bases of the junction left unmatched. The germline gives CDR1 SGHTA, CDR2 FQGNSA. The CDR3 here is CASSRASGSFNEQFF. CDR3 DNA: TGTGCCAGCAGCCGGGCTAGCGGGAGCTTCAATGAGCAGTTCTTC.

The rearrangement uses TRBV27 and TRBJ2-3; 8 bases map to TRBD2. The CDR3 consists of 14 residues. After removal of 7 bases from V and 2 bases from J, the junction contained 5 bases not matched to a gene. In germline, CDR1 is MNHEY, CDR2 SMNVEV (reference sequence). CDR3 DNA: TGTGCCAGCAAACAGCGGGGGATCACAGATACGCAGTATTTT. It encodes CASKQRGITDTQYF.

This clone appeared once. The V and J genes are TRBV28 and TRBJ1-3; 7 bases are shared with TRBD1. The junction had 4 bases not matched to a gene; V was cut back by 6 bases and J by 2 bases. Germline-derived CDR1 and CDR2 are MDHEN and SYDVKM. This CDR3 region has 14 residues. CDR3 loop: CASSSGGTGNTIYF. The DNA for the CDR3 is TGTGCCAGCAGCTCAGGGGGGACTGGAAACACCATATATTTT.

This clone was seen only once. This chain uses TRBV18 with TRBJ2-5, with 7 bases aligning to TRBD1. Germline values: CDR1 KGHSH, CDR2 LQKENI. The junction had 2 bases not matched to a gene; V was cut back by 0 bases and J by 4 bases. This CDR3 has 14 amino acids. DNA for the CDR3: TGTGCCAGCTCACCACCGGGGGACAGAGAGACCCAGTACTTC. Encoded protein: CASSPPGDRETQYF.

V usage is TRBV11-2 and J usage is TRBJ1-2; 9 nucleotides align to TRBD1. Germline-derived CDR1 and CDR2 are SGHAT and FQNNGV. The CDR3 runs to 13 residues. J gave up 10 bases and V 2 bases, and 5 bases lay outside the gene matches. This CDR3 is CASSLNRGQDYTF. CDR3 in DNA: TGTGCCAGCAGCTTAAACAGGGGGCAGGACTACACCTTC.

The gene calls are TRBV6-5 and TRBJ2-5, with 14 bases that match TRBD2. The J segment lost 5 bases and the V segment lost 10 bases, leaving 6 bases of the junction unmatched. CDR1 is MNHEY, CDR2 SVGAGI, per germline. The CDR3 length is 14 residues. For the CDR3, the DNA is TGTGCCACCAGACTAGCGGGAGGGGGGGAGACCCAGTACTTC. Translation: CATRLAGGGETQYF.

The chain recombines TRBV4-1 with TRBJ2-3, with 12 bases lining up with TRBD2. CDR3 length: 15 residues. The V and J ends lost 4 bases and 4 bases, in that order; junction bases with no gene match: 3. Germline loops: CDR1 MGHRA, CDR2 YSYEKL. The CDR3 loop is CASSPRLAGADTQYF. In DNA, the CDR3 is TGCGCCAGCAGCCCTCGACTAGCGGGAGCAGATACGCAGTATTTT.